Listed here are 13 T cell receptor beta chains from one sample, sequenced in a study of blood T cell repertoires in COVID-19. Generated by immunoSEQ multiplex PCR, the TCRdb table keeps only in-frame clones and is missing some. The data hold a few hundred thousand clones, with approximately 85% observed a single time. Sequencing was done on a sample of PBMCs or T cells enriched from blood (not recorded which). The receptor set was obtained from a woman in her forties or fifties who had recovered from COVID-19.

The chain uses TRBV4-2 and TRBJ2-5, with 7 bases matching TRBD2. Trimming cost V 2 bases and J 5 bases; bases outside gene matches: 5. Germline-derived CDR1 and CDR2 are LGHNA and YNFKEQ. The CDR3 has 14 residues. CDR3 coding DNA: TGTGCCAGCAGCCAACGCCTCGGGGGGGAGACCCAGTACTTC. Protein product: CASSQRLGGETQYF.

This chain links TRBV5-1 with TRBJ1-1; a possible D gene is TRBD1 (5 bases). Germline V CDR1 and CDR2: SGHRS, YFSETQ. The CDR3 has 13 amino acids. Trimming left V 2 bases short and J 1 base short, with 6 bases between. This chain's CDR3 is CASSFQGNTEAFF. The CDR3 DNA reads as TGCGCCAGCAGCTTCCAGGGGAACACTGAAGCTTTCTTT.

The chain uses TRBV28 and TRBJ1-2, with 9 bases that match TRBD1. Germline CDR1 reads MDHEN; CDR2 reads SYDVKM. V was clipped by 7 bases and J by 8 bases; unmatched bases: 8. This CDR3 is 13 amino acids long. The CDR3 is CASTRQGEYGYTF. CDR3 nucleotide sequence: TGTGCCAGCACCCGACAGGGGGAGTACGGCTACACCTTC.

J is TRBJ2-7 and V is TRBV18; the match to TRBD2 covers 15 bases. Germline assignment: CDR1 KGHSH and CDR2 LQKENI. The V gene end was trimmed by 3 bases and the J gene end by 3 bases; junction bases not matched to a gene: 3. CDR3 length: 16 residues. CDR3 DNA sequence: TGTGCCAGCTCACCGGGACTAGCGGGAGGATTCTACGAGCAGTACTTC. It is translated as CASSPGLAGGFYEQYF.

The rearrangement uses TRBV9 and TRBJ2-3; TRBD2 might be the D (6 bases). Trimming left V 4 bases short and J 2 bases short, with 17 bases between. Germline assignment: CDR1 SGDLS and CDR2 YYNGEE. This CDR3 is built from 16 residues. The CDR3 here is CASSSEAGRPTDTQYF. In DNA, the CDR3 is TGTGCCAGCAGCTCTGAGGCGGGGCGCCCCACAGATACGCAGTATTTT.

This chain connects TRBV23-1 to TRBJ1-4; no clear D gene. TRBV23-1 is an ORF, and what it does is uncertain. V dropped 4 bases and J dropped 1 base, with 16 bases sitting between them. The CDR3 has 17 amino acids. The CDR3 nucleotides are TGCGCCAGCAGTCGAACGGTCGCCGGTGAAACTAATGAAAAACTGTTTTTT. Its translation is CASSRTVAGETNEKLFF.

V usage is TRBV7-9 and J usage is TRBJ2-7, with D tentatively TRBD1 (5 bases). Trimming stripped 1 base from V and 3 bases from J, with 10 bases between. CDR1 is SEHNR, CDR2 FQNEAQ, per germline (reference sequence). The CDR3 contains 14 residues. The CDR3 loop reads CASSLGGHSYEQYF. The CDR3 nucleotides read TGTGCCAGCAGCTTAGGAGGACATAGCTACGAGCAGTACTTC.

This clone was seen just once. The V gene is TRBV19, the J gene TRBJ1-5; 11 nucleotides align to TRBD1. The CDR3 contains 16 residues. Unmatched junction bases numbered 9, after V lost 5 bases and J lost 6 bases. Germline CDR1 LNHDA, CDR2 SQIVND (reference sequence). CDR3 sequence: CASSPWTGGPGQPQHF. CDR3 DNA: TGTGCCAGTAGTCCCTGGACAGGGGGCCCAGGTCAGCCCCAGCATTTT.

This chain links TRBV9 with TRBJ1-6; 8 bases fit TRBD1. V was pared by 2 bases and J by 8 bases, with 9 bases of the junction left unmatched. Germline values: CDR1 SGDLS, CDR2 YYNGEE. The CDR3 spans 16 residues. The CDR3 region has the DNA TGTGCCAGCAGCGTGAGAGGACAGGGCAGGGATTCACCCCTCCACTTT. This encodes CASSVRGQGRDSPLHF.

CDR3 sequence reads: CASSFAGATAGTEAFF. The CDR3 bases are TGTGCCAGCAGTTTCGCCGGGGCCACCGCGGGGACTGAAGCTTTCTTT. This chain uses TRBV28 with TRBJ1-1, with D possibly TRBD1 on 5 matching bases. Germline CDR1 reads MDHEN; CDR2 reads SYDVKM. The CDR3 loop spans 16 amino acids. V shed 3 bases and J shed 5 bases, with 19 bases lying between them.

The J gene is TRBJ2-1, the V gene TRBV27; possibly TRBD2 for D (6 bases). The V end lost 5 bases, the J end lost 4 bases, and 18 bases lay between the germline ends. CDR1 and CDR2 from the germline V gene are MNHEY and SMNVEV (reference sequence). The CDR3 sequence is 16 residues long. Here the CDR3 reads CASSPSMGGVYNEQFF. The CDR3 DNA is TGTGCCAGCAGTCCCTCTATGGGGGGAGTATACAATGAGCAGTTCTTC.

The rearrangement links TRBV7-2 to TRBJ1-6; 10 nucleotides agree with TRBD1. Germline values: CDR1 SGHTA, CDR2 FQGNSA. This CDR3 is 15 amino acids long. With 4 bases clipped from V and 7 bases from J, the junction kept 4 bases outside the gene matches. CDR3 coding DNA: TGTGCCAGCAGCTCCGGACAGGGGGGGAATTCACCCCTCCACTTT. Translation: CASSSGQGGNSPLHF.

The chain is built from TRBV27 and TRBJ2-1; 9 bases line up with TRBD2. The CDR3 covers 15 residues. V lost 5 bases and J lost 7; bases outside the gene matches: 9. Germline V gene sequence: CDR1 MNHEY, CDR2 SMNVEV (reference sequence). The CDR3: CASSALAGVLNEQFF. CDR3 nucleotide sequence: TGTGCCAGCAGTGCATTAGCGGGAGTGTTGAATGAGCAGTTCTTC.